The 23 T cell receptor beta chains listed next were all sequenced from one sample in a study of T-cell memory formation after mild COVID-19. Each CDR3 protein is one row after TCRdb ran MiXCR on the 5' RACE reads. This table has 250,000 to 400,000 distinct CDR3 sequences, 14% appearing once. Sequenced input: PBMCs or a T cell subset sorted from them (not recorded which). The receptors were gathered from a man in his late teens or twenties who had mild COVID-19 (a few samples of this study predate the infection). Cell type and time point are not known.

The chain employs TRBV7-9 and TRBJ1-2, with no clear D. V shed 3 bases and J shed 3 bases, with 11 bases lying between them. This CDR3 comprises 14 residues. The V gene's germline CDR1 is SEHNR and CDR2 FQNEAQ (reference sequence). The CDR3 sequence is CASSFGWGDYGYTF. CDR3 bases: TGTGCCAGCAGCTTTGGTTGGGGAGACTATGGCTACACCTTC.

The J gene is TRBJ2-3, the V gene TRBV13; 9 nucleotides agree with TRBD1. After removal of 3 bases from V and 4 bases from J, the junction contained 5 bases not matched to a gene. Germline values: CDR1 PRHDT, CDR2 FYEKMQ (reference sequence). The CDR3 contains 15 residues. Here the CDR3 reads CASSLRGQGSDTQYF. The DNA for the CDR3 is TGTGCCAGCAGCTTGCGGGGACAGGGTTCAGATACGCAGTATTTT.

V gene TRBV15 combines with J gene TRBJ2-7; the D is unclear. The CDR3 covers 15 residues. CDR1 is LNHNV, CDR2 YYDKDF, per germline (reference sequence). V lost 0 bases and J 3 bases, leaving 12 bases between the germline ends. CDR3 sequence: CATSREAPANYEQYF. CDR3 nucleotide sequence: TGTGCCACCAGCAGAGAGGCCCCCGCTAACTACGAGCAGTACTTC.

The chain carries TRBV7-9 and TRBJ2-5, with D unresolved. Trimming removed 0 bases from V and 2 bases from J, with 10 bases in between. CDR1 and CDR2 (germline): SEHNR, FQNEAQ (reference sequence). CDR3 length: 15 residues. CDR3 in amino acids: CASSLALGLQETQYF. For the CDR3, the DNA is TGTGCCAGCAGCTTAGCCCTAGGTCTGCAAGAGACCCAGTACTTC. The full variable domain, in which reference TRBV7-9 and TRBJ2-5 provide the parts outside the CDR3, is DTGVSQNPRHKITKRGQNVTFRCDPISEHNRLYWYRQTLGQGPEFLTYFQNEAQLEKSRLLSDRFSAERPKGSFSTLEIQRTEQGDSAMYLCASSLALGLQETQYFGPGTRLLVL.

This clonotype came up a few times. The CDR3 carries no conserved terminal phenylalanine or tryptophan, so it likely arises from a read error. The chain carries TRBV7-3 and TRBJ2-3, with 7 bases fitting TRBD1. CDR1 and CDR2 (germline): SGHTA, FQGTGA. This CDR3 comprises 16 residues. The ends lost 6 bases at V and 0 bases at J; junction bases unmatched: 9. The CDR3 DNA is TGTGCCAGCAGTCGGAGTCCCAGGGGGAGCACAGATACGCAGTATCTT. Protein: CASSRSPRGSTDTQYL.

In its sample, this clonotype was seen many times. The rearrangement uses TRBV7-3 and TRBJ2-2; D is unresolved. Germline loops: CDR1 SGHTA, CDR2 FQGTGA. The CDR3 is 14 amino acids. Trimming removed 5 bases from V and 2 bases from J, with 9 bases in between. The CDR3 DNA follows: TGTGCCAGCAGCCCAGGACCTAACACCGGGGAGCTGTTTTTT. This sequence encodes CASSPGPNTGELFF.

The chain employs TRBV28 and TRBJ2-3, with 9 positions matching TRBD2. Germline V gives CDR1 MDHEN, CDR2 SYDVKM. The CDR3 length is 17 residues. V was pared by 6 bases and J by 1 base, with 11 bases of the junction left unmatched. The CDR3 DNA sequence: TGTGCCAGCAGCCTGGCTTTTCGCGGGGGGGGCACAGATACGCAGTATTTT. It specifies CASSLAFRGGGTDTQYF.

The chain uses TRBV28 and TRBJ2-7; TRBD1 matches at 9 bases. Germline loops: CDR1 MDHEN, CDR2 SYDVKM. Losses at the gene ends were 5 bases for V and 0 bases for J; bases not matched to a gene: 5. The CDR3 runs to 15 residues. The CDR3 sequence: CASSEQGANSYEQYV. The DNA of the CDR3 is TGTGCCAGCAGTGAACAGGGGGCGAACTCCTACGAGCAGTACGTC.

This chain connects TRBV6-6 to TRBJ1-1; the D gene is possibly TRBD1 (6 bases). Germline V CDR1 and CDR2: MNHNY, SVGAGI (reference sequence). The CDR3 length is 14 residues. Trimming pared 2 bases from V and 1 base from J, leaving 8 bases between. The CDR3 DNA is TGTGCCAGCAGTTACAGGGGGGGGAACACTGAAGCTTTCTTT. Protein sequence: CASSYRGGNTEAFF.

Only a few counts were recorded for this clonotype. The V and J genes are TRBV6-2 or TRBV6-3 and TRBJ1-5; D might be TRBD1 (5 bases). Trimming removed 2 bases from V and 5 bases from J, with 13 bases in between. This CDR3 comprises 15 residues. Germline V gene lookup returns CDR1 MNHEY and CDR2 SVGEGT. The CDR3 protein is CASSYKGTRDQPQHF. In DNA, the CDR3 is TGTGCCAGCAGTTACAAAGGGACCAGGGATCAGCCCCAGCATTTT.

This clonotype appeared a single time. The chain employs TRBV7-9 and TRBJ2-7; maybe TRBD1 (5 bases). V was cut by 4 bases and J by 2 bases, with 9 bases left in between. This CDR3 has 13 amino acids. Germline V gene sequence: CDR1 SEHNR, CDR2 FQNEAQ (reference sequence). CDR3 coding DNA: TGTGCCAGCAGCTCGACAGATGCCTACGAGCAGTACTTC. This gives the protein CASSSTDAYEQYF. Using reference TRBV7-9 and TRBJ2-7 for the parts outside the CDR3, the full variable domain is DTGVSQNPRHKITKRGQNVTFRCDPISEHNRLYWYRQTLGQGPEFLTYFQNEAQLEKSRLLSDRFSAERPKGSFSTLEIQRTEQGDSAMYLCASSSTDAYEQYFGPGTRLTVT.

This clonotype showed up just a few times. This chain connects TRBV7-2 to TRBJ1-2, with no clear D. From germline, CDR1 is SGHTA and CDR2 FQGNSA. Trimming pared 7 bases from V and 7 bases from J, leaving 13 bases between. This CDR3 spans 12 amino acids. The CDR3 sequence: CASTRFLFGYTF. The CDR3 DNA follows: TGTGCCAGCACCCGCTTCCTATTTGGCTACACCTTC. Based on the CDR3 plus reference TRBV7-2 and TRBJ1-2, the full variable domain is GAGVSQSPSNKVTEKGKDVELRCDPISGHTALYWYRQSLGQGLEFLIYFQGNSAPDKSGLPSDRFSAERTGGSVSTLTIQRTQQEDSAVYLCASTRFLFGYTFGSGTRLTVV.

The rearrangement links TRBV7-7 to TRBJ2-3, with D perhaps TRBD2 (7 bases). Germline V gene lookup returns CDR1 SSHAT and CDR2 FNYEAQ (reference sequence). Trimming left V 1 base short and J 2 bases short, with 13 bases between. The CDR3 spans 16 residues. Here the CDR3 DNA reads TGTGCCAGCAGCTTAGGCCCGCGGGGGCCCACAGATACGCAGTATTTT. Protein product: CASSLGPRGPTDTQYF.

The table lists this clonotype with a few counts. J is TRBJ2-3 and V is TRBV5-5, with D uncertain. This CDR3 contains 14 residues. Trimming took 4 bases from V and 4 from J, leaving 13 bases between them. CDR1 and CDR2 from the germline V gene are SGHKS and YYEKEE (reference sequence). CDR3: CASSLVVTADTQYF. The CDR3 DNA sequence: TGTGCCAGCAGCCTGGTGGTGACTGCAGATACGCAGTATTTT.

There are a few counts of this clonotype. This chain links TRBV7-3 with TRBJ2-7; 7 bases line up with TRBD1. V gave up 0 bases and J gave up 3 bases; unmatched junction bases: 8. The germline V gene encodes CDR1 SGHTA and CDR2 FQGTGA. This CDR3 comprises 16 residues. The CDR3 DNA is TGTGCCAGCAGCTTAACGGACAGGCTCCCTCTCTACGAGCAGTACTTC. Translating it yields CASSLTDRLPLYEQYF.

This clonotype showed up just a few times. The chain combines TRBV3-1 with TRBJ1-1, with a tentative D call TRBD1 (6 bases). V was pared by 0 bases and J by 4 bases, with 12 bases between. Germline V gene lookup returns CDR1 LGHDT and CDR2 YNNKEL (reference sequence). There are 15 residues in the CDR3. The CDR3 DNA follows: TGTGCCAGCAGCCAAGAACAGGGTTGGGGCACTGAAGCTTTCTTT. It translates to CASSQEQGWGTEAFF.

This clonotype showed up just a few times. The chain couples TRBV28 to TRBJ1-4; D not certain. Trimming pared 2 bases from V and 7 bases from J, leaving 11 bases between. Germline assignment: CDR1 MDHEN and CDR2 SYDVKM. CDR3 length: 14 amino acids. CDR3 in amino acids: CASSLRAGSEKLFF. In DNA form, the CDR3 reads TGTGCCAGCAGTTTACGTGCGGGGAGTGAAAAACTGTTTTTT. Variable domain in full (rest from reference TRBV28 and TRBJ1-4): DVKVTQSSRYLVKRTGEKVFLECVQDMDHENMFWYRQDPGLGLRLIYFSYDVKMKEKGDIPEGYSVSREKKERFSLILESASTNQTSMYLCASSLRAGSEKLFFGSGTQLSVL.

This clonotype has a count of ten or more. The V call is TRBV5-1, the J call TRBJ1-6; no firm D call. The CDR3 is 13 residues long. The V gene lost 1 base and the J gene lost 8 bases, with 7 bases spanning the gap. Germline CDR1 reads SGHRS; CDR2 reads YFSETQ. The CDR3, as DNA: TGCGCCAGCAGCTTGAAGGGAGATTCACCCCTCCACTTT. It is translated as CASSLKGDSPLHF.

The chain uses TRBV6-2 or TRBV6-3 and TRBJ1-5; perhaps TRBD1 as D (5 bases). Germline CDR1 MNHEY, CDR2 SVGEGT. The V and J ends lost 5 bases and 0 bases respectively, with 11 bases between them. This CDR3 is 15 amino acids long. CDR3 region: CASSTGQYSNQPQHF. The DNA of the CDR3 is TGTGCCAGCAGTACCGGACAATATAGCAATCAGCCCCAGCATTTT.

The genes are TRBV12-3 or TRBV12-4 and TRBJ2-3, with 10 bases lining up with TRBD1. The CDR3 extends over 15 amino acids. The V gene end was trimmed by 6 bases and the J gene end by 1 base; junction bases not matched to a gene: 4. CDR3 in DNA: TGTGCCAGCAGCCAGACAGGGGGCGGCACAGATACGCAGTATTTT. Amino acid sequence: CASSQTGGGTDTQYF.

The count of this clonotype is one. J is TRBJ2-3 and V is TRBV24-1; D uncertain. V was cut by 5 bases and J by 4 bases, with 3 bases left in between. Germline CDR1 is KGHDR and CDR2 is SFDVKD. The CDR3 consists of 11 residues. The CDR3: CATSAADTQYF. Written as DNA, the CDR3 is TGTGCCACCAGTGCCGCAGATACGCAGTATTTT.

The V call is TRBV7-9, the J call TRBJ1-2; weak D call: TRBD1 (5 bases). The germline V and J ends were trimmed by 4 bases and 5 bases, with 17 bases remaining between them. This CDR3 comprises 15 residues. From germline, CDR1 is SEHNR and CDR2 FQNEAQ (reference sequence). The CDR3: CASSYGQGGEYGYTF. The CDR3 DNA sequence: TGTGCCAGCAGCTACGGGCAGGGCGGAGAGTATGGCTACACCTTC.

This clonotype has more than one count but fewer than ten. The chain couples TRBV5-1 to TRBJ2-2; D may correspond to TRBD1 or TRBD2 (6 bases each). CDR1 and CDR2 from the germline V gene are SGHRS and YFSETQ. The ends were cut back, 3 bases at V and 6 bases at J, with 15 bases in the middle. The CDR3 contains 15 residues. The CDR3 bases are TGCGCCAGCAGCTGGGAGGCAGGGGCGGCCGGGGAGCTGTTTTTT. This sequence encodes CASSWEAGAAGELFF.